Listed below are T cell receptor beta chains from one sample, sequenced in a study of post-analysis software for immune sequencing data. TCRdb ran MiXCR on the PCR reads and lists one entry per CDR3 protein. Here the sample spans around 150,000 distinct CDR3 sequences, roughly 40% being singletons. Sequenced material: blood, taken after autologous hematopoietic stem cell transplantation. The receptor set was obtained from a girl aged 5-17 years with multiple sclerosis. Both conserved end residues are part of each CDR3. The order of the fields is J gene, V gene, D gene, clone size, CDR3 protein, CDR3 DNA. D genes are given only for firm matches. Some rows have no size entry. The others give once, few or many, or a class for an expanded clone.

J gene: TRBJ2-5
V gene: TRBV28
D gene: TRBD2
clone size: .
CDR3 protein: CASSRRETQETQYF
CDR3 DNA: TGTGCCAGCAGCAGGCGGGAGACCCAAGAGACCCAGTACTTC

J gene: TRBJ2-7
V gene: TRBV12-3/TRBV12-4
D gene: TRBD2
clone size: many
CDR3 protein: CASSPDGREVEYF
CDR3 DNA: TGTGCCAGCAGTCCCGACGGGAGGGAGGTTGAGTACTTC

J gene: TRBJ2-7
V gene: TRBV5-1
D gene: .
clone size: .
CDR3 protein: CASSLRDNYEQYF
CDR3 DNA: TGCGCCAGCAGCTTGCGGGACAACTACGAGCAGTACTTC

J gene: TRBJ1-5
V gene: TRBV2
D gene: .
clone size: .
CDR3 protein: CASSWQGTINQPQHF
CDR3 DNA: TGTGCCAGCAGTTGGCAGGGCACAATTAATCAGCCCCAGCATTTT

J gene: TRBJ2-3
V gene: TRBV7-8
D gene: TRBD2
clone size: .
CDR3 protein: CVSRTLRAGVTDTQYF
CDR3 DNA: TGTGTCAGCAGGACTCTCCGAGCGGGAGTCACAGATACGCAGTATTTT

J gene: TRBJ1-5
V gene: TRBV2
D gene: .
clone size: .
CDR3 protein: CASRYYSNQPQHF
CDR3 DNA: TGTGCCAGCAGATACTATAGCAATCAGCCCCAGCATTTT

J gene: TRBJ2-1
V gene: TRBV29-1
D gene: TRBD2
clone size: .
CDR3 protein: CSVEGLANEQFF
CDR3 DNA: TGCAGCGTTGAAGGACTAGCCAATGAGCAGTTCTTC

J gene: TRBJ2-7
V gene: TRBV28
D gene: TRBD1
clone size: few
CDR3 protein: CASSRDRAYEQYF
CDR3 DNA: TGTGCCAGCAGCCGGGACAGAGCCTACGAGCAGTACTTC

J gene: TRBJ2-5
V gene: TRBV28
D gene: TRBD2
clone size: .
CDR3 protein: CASTPGGSKTQYF
CDR3 DNA: TGTGCCAGCACCCCCGGCGGGAGTAAGACCCAGTACTTC

J gene: TRBJ1-1
V gene: TRBV7-9
D gene: .
clone size: few
CDR3 protein: CASSTDGVGGEAFF
CDR3 DNA: TGTGCCAGCAGCACCGACGGGGTAGGAGGTGAAGCTTTCTTT

J gene: TRBJ2-7
V gene: TRBV6-5
D gene: TRBD1
clone size: .
CDR3 protein: CASSYSSSGGYEQYF
CDR3 DNA: TGTGCCAGCAGTTACTCGAGCTCAGGGGGCTACGAGCAGTACTTC

J gene: TRBJ2-3
V gene: TRBV29-1
D gene: .
clone size: many
CDR3 protein: CSNRGGSDTQYF
CDR3 DNA: TGCAGTAACAGGGGAGGGTCAGATACGCAGTATTTT

J gene: TRBJ2-3
V gene: TRBV12-3/TRBV12-4
D gene: .
clone size: .
CDR3 protein: CASRSYGSADTQYF
CDR3 DNA: TGTGCCAGCAGATCCTATGGGAGCGCAGATACGCAGTATTTT

J gene: TRBJ2-1
V gene: TRBV4-3
D gene: .
clone size: few
CDR3 protein: CASTRQGGNYNEQFF
CDR3 DNA: TGCGCCAGCACCCGACAGGGAGGGAACTACAATGAGCAGTTCTTC

J gene: TRBJ1-1
V gene: TRBV7-6
D gene: .
clone size: .
CDR3 protein: CASRLIPGRVMGTEAFF
CDR3 DNA: TGTGCCAGCAGGTTGATCCCGGGACGGGTAATGGGGACTGAAGCTTTCTTT

J gene: TRBJ1-1
V gene: TRBV6-2/TRBV6-3
D gene: TRBD1
clone size: few
CDR3 protein: CASRRTGNTEAFF
CDR3 DNA: TGTGCCAGCAGGCGGACAGGGAACACTGAAGCTTTCTTT

J gene: TRBJ2-7
V gene: TRBV5-1
D gene: TRBD2
clone size: few
CDR3 protein: CASSPTSVRLYEQYF
CDR3 DNA: TGCGCCAGCAGCCCGACTAGCGTGAGGCTCTACGAGCAGTACTTC

J gene: TRBJ2-1
V gene: TRBV7-2
D gene: TRBD2
clone size: .
CDR3 protein: CASSLGRLTSGGTNEQFF
CDR3 DNA: TGTGCCAGCAGCTTAGGACGCCTGACTAGCGGGGGGACCAACGAGCAGTTCTTC

J gene: TRBJ2-7
V gene: TRBV7-2
D gene: .
clone size: .
CDR3 protein: CASSSHPSHLYEQYF
CDR3 DNA: TGTGCCAGCAGCTCCCATCCCTCGCACCTCTACGAGCAGTACTTC

J gene: TRBJ2-4
V gene: TRBV12-3/TRBV12-4
D gene: TRBD1
clone size: .
CDR3 protein: CASSSGTAFNNIQYF
CDR3 DNA: TGTGCCAGCAGTTCGGGGACAGCCTTCAATAACATTCAGTACTTC

J gene: TRBJ2-6
V gene: TRBV24-1
D gene: .
clone size: few
CDR3 protein: CATSDPDTHSGANVLTF
CDR3 DNA: TGTGCCACCAGTGATCCGGACACCCACTCTGGGGCCAACGTCCTGACTTTC

J gene: TRBJ2-3
V gene: TRBV24-1
D gene: .
clone size: .
CDR3 protein: CATSDSSRGSSTDTQYF
CDR3 DNA: TGTGCCACCAGTGATTCCAGCAGGGGCTCTTCCACAGATACGCAGTATTTT

J gene: TRBJ1-4
V gene: TRBV10-3
D gene: .
clone size: .
CDR3 protein: CAISESRFRRGLFF
CDR3 DNA: TGTGCCATCAGTGAGTCGAGATTCCGGAGAGGTCTGTTTTTT

J gene: TRBJ2-7
V gene: TRBV20-1
D gene: TRBD1
clone size: .
CDR3 protein: CSARVEKTGWVPPSYEQYF
CDR3 DNA: TGCAGTGCTAGAGTGGAAAAGACAGGGTGGGTCCCGCCATCCTACGAGCAGTACTTC

J gene: TRBJ2-4
V gene: TRBV7-8
D gene: TRBD2
clone size: few
CDR3 protein: CASSLALQTQGLAGVQWSNIQYF
CDR3 DNA: TGTGCCAGCAGCTTAGCCTTGCAAACCCAAGGACTAGCGGGAGTTCAGTGGTCAAACATTCAGTACTTC

J gene: TRBJ2-7
V gene: TRBV20-1
D gene: .
clone size: few
CDR3 protein: CSASPQVDYEQYF
CDR3 DNA: TGCAGTGCTAGTCCACAGGTTGACTACGAGCAGTACTTC

J gene: TRBJ2-1
V gene: TRBV20-1
D gene: .
clone size: few
CDR3 protein: CSARSKTFHNEQFF
CDR3 DNA: TGCAGTGCCCGGAGCAAAACCTTCCACAATGAGCAGTTCTTC

J gene: TRBJ2-5
V gene: TRBV20-1
D gene: TRBD2
clone size: .
CDR3 protein: CSARDGAGGPETQYF
CDR3 DNA: TGCAGTGCTAGAGACGGGGCGGGAGGGCCTGAGACCCAGTACTTC

J gene: TRBJ2-5
V gene: TRBV7-2
D gene: .
clone size: few
CDR3 protein: CASSLAITEETQYF
CDR3 DNA: TGTGCCAGCAGCTTAGCGATAACGGAAGAGACCCAGTACTTC

J gene: TRBJ2-2
V gene: TRBV9
D gene: .
clone size: few
CDR3 protein: CASSVEARLNTGELFF
CDR3 DNA: TGTGCCAGCAGCGTAGAGGCCAGACTTAACACCGGGGAGCTGTTTTTT

J gene: TRBJ2-6
V gene: TRBV27
D gene: TRBD1
clone size: .
CDR3 protein: CASSPLRDRGGGANVLTF
CDR3 DNA: TGTGCCAGCAGTCCGCTCCGGGACAGGGGTGGTGGGGCCAACGTCCTGACTTTC